Following are 5 T cell receptor beta chains from one sample sequenced in a study of cytotoxic CD8 clonotypes in ibrutinib-treated CLL. TCRdb's copy holds only in-frame clones and misses some; the assay was immunoSEQ multiplex PCR. The profile shows fewer than 70,000 clones, 65% to 75% of them singletons. Sample: PBMCs, taken after 12 months of ibrutinib treatment. The receptors derive from a human donor with chronic lymphocytic leukemia.

The DNA of the CDR3 is TGTGCCAGCAGCGGCATAGCTCCGGGGGGACGGAGCACCTTC. Its translation: CASSGIAPGGRSTF. This chain connects TRBV9 to TRBJ1-2, with D perhaps TRBD1 (5 bases). CDR3 length: 14 residues. Germline V gene sequence: CDR1 SGDLS, CDR2 YYNGEE. The V gene lost 3 bases and the J gene lost 13 bases, with 22 bases spanning the gap.

The chain recombines TRBV21-1 with TRBJ1-2. TRBV21-1 is marked as a pseudogene. CDR3 size: 14 residues. The CDR3 bases are TGTGCCAGCAGCCTTCGACCGAGAAACTATGGCTACACCTTC. As protein: CASSLRPRNYGYTF.

The chain is built from TRBV6-6 and TRBJ2-2; D is uncertain. The CDR3 extends over 14 amino acids. Trimming pared 0 bases from V and 4 bases from J, leaving 6 bases between. Germline V gene data show CDR1 as MNHNY and CDR2 as SVGAGI (reference sequence). The CDR3: CASSYSESTGELFF. The CDR3 DNA is TGTGCCAGCAGTTACTCGGAAAGCACCGGGGAGCTGTTTTTT.

The rearrangement uses TRBV7-2 and TRBJ2-5; D ambiguous. CDR3 length: 18 residues. The V and J ends lost 1 base and 7 bases respectively, with 25 bases between them. The germline CDR1 and CDR2 sequences are SGHTA and FQGNSA. The CDR3 sequence: CASSLVVTDGPQERTQYF. CDR3 in DNA: TGTGCCAGCAGCTTAGTAGTAACGGACGGCCCTCAAGAGAGGACCCAGTACTTC.

The table lists this clone with a count of one. This chain links TRBV5-4 with TRBJ2-3; no clear D. The CDR3 has 14 amino acids. Trimming removed 1 base from V and 6 bases from J, with 12 bases in between. CDR1 and CDR2 from the germline V gene are SGHNT and YYREEE (reference sequence). CDR3 DNA: TGTGCCAGCAGCTTGCCAGGCCCGGTCGATACGCAGTATTTT. Protein: CASSLPGPVDTQYF.